This TCR beta chain was obtained from a study of cytomegalovirus exposure and HLA in healthy donors. The CDR3 runs 14 residues. The germline V gene has CDR1 MDHEN and CDR2 SYDVKM. Trimming removed 8 bases from V and 7 bases from J, with 17 bases in between. The PCR ran on 60 Vbeta and 13 Jbeta primers. The assay was immunoSEQ multiplex PCR, and TCRdb's table has in-frame clones only and misses some. The repertoire has approximately 75,000 clones, roughly 88% of them found once; the top ten carry approximately 20%. The receptor's source is a man between 70 and 80 years old in good health and CMV-seropositive. Sequencing was performed on PBMCs. V gene TRBV28 combines with J gene TRBJ2-2, with a possible D match to TRBD2 (5 bases). Written as DNA, the CDR3 is TGTGCCAGCGCCCCCGGGAACCCTAGCGGGGAGCTGTTTTTT. Protein: CASAPGNPSGELFF.